These T cell receptor beta chains were read from a single sample in a study of cytomegalovirus exposure and HLA in healthy donors. Clones were read by immunoSEQ multiplex PCR, and TCRdb kept only the in-frame ones, dropping some. The sample lists approximately 260,000 clones; around 86% were seen once. Specimen: PBMCs. Source of these receptors: a woman aged 25 to 39 in good health and CMV-seropositive. The CDR3 runs from the conserved cysteine through the conserved F or W. The D gene is left open where the match is weak. Size tells how often a clone was seen (once, few, many) or the class of an expanded clone, and some rows leave it out.

j_call d_call clone_size cdr3_length v_call cdr3_nt cdr3_aa
TRBJ1-5 NA once 14 TRBV18 TGTGCCAGCCCCCTAGGGGAAAGCAATCAGCCCCAGCATTTT CASPLGESNQPQHF
TRBJ2-1 TRBD2 once 15 TRBV13 TGTGCCAGCAGCTCCGGGGGGGACTCCCCCGGTGAGCAGTTCTTC CASSSGGDSPGEQFF
TRBJ2-7 TRBD2 NA 15 TRBV29-1 TGCAGCCAGCCCCCTAGCGGGACCCCGCCCTACGAGCAGTACTTC CSQPPSGTPPYEQYF
TRBJ2-3 TRBD2 NA 15 TRBV7-2 TGTGCCAGCAGCCCCCCTACTAGCGGCACAGATACGCAGTATTTT CASSPPTSGTDTQYF
TRBJ1-1 NA NA 12 TRBV11-2 TGTGCCAGCGGGACAACTTACACTGAAGCTTTCTTT CASGTTYTEAFF
TRBJ2-7 NA NA 15 TRBV19 TGTGCCAGTAGTATTCTCATAGACAGCTCCTACGAGCAGTACTTC CASSILIDSSYEQYF
TRBJ2-7 TRBD2 once 13 TRBV6-5 TGTGCCAGCAGTAGACTAGCTAATCACGAGCAGTACTTC CASSRLANHEQYF
TRBJ2-7 NA NA 15 TRBV2 TGTGCCAGCAGACCCGAGTCGGGCGGAGGTTACGAGCAGTACTTC CASRPESGGGYEQYF
TRBJ1-1 NA NA 10 TRBV30 TGTGCATGGAGAGCGTCTGAAGCTTTCTTT CAWRASEAFF
TRBJ2-7 TRBD2 NA 14 TRBV30 TGTGCCTGGTCCCAGTTAGCGGGTCTGGACGAGCAGTACTTC CAWSQLAGLDEQYF
TRBJ2-5 TRBD1 NA 14 TRBV6-1 TGTGCCAGCAGTGCGTGGACAGGAAAAGAGACCCAGTACTTC CASSAWTGKETQYF
TRBJ2-1 TRBD1 NA 15 TRBV30 TGTGCCTGGAGAACAGGGGGAATGGGATACAATGAGCAGTTCTTC CAWRTGGMGYNEQFF
TRBJ1-3 NA NA 16 TRBV7-6 TGTGCCAGCAGCTTAGCGATGGACAGCGAACGAAACACCATATATTTT CASSLAMDSERNTIYF
TRBJ1-1 TRBD1 NA 18 TRBV5-1 TGCGCCAGCAGCCCCCTCCGACAGGGGTCCAATGGGAACACTGAAGCTTTCTTT CASSPLRQGSNGNTEAFF
TRBJ1-4 TRBD1 once 19 TRBV5-6 TGTGCCAGCAGCTTGGGTGGGACAGGCTTACCGGCAACTAATGAAAAACTGTTTTTT CASSLGGTGLPATNEKLFF
TRBJ1-1 NA once 12 TRBV27 TGTGCCAGCACTCTCCCGGACACTGAAGCTTTCTTT CASTLPDTEAFF
TRBJ1-2 TRBD1 NA 14 TRBV15 TGTGCCACCAGGGACACCGGGACAGGGGACGGCTACACCTTC CATRDTGTGDGYTF
TRBJ2-5 NA NA 13 TRBV5-6 TGTGCCAGCAGCTTGGGGCGGCAAGAGACCCAGTACTTC CASSLGRQETQYF
TRBJ2-7 TRBD2 NA 15 TRBV6-6 TGTGCCAGCAGGGACTCGAGCGGGGGTACCTACGAGCAGTACTTC CASRDSSGGTYEQYF
TRBJ1-1 NA NA 15 TRBV5-1 TGCGCCAGCAGCTTGGATTTTCGGACAGATACCGAAGCTTTCTTT CASSLDFRTDTEAFF
TRBJ2-7 TRBD1 NA 15 TRBV19 TGTGCCAGTAGCCCGACAGGGAAGGGGGACCACGAGCAGTACTTC CASSPTGKGDHEQYF
TRBJ2-3 TRBD2 once 14 TRBV5-1 TGCGCCAGCAGCACTAGCGGGAGTCGGGATACGCAGTATTTT CASSTSGSRDTQYF
TRBJ1-1 NA NA 12 TRBV12-2 TGTGCAATACCGCAACGGGAGTTCGAAGCTTTCTTT CAIPQREFEAFF
TRBJ2-7 NA NA 14 TRBV6-1 TGTGCCAGCAGTGTAAGTGGGCCTACCTACGAGCAGTACTTC CASSVSGPTYEQYF
TRBJ2-3 NA once 18 TRBV4-1 TGCGCCAGCAGACAAGGAGCCAGCGCCGCAACCAGCGCAGATACGCAGTATTTT CASRQGASAATSADTQYF
TRBJ1-3 NA NA 16 TRBV2 TGTGCCAGCATCGAGGCGGGTCCTCTCTCTGGAAACACCATATATTTT CASIEAGPLSGNTIYF
TRBJ1-2 NA once 13 TRBV5-1 TGCGCCAGCAGCGTTACAAATAACTATGGCTACACCTTC CASSVTNNYGYTF
TRBJ2-7 NA NA 15 TRBV28 TGTGCCAGTCGGCATGACAGTTTTGGAGGGTACGAGCAGTACTTC CASRHDSFGGYEQYF
TRBJ2-1 NA many 14 TRBV28 TGTGCCAGCAGTTTGGGGGGGGCGCACAATGAGCAGTTCTTC CASSLGGAHNEQFF